Following are 9 T cell receptor beta chains from one sample sequenced in a study of beta chain features in type 1 diabetes. Expressed TCRB transcripts were sequenced, since all the RNA that had been isolated was reverse transcribed. Sequencing used immunoSEQ multiplex PCR; TCRdb keeps in-frame clones, though not all of them. The sample has about 250,000 clones; 12% to 15% are singletons. The sequenced sample was naive CD4+ T cells from blood. Receptor source: a woman in her thirties or forties in good health.

This clone was observed a few times. The chain uses TRBV29-1 and TRBJ2-5; 10 bases map to TRBD1. The DNA end favors TRBJ2-7, so the J call may be wrong. Per germline, CDR1 SQVTM and CDR2 ANQGSEA. The CDR3 is 14 amino acids. The chain's CDR3 is CSVAGTGEDYEQYF. DNA of the CDR3: TGCAGCGTTGCGGGGACAGGGGAAGATTACGAGCAGTACTTC.

This clone was seen more than once but under ten times. This chain connects TRBV5-4 to TRBJ2-2; D is perhaps TRBD1 (5 bases). The germline V and J ends were trimmed by 2 bases and 1 base, with 9 bases remaining between them. CDR3 size: 15 residues. Germline V gene data show CDR1 as SGHNT and CDR2 as YYREEE (reference sequence). CDR3 sequence (DNA): TGTGCCAGCAGCTTCGACAGACAGAACACCGGGGAGCTGTTTTTT. It specifies CASSFDRQNTGELFF.

This clone was counted a few times. In nucleotides, the CDR3 is TGTGCCAGCAGGGAGATCACACTAGCCAAAAACATTCAGTACTTC. Translation gives CASREITLAKNIQYF. The chain is built from TRBV7-2 and TRBJ2-4, with D unclear. The CDR3 has 15 residues. V lost 6 bases and J lost 0, with 12 bases in between. Germline V CDR1 and CDR2: SGHTA, FQGNSA.

This clone was seen a handful of times. J is TRBJ1-6 and V is TRBV5-1, with TRBD1 as a possible D gene (6 bases). The V gene lost 4 bases and the J gene lost 5 bases, with 13 bases spanning the gap. Germline loops: CDR1 SGHRS, CDR2 YFSETQ. The CDR3 consists of 15 residues. DNA of the CDR3: TGCGCCAGCAGCCAACAGGGACCCGATAATTCACCCCTCCACTTT. This codes for CASSQQGPDNSPLHF.

This clone showed up just a few times. The V gene is TRBV18, the J gene TRBJ2-5; D is uncertain. Germline V gene sequence: CDR1 KGHSH, CDR2 LQKENI. Trimming took 2 bases from V and 5 from J, leaving 9 bases between them. There are 13 residues in the CDR3. This chain's CDR3 is CASSPSKWETQYF. The CDR3 bases are TGTGCCAGCTCACCAAGCAAGTGGGAGACCCAGTACTTC. Filled out from reference TRBV18 and TRBJ2-5, the complete variable domain reads NAGVMQNPRHLVRRRGQEARLRCSPMKGHSHVYWYRQLPEEGLKFMVYLQKENIIDESGMPKERFSAEFPKEGPSILRIQQVVRGDSAAYFCASSPSKWETQYFGPGTRLLVL.

The chain carries TRBV5-8 and TRBJ2-5, with 8 bases fitting TRBD1. The CDR3 covers 14 residues. The germline V gene has CDR1 SGHTS and CDR2 YDEGEE. The V segment lost 4 bases and the J segment 5 bases; nucleotides outside the gene matches: 7. This chain's CDR3 is CASSRGQGRETQYF. CDR3 nucleotides: TGTGCCAGCAGCAGAGGACAGGGCAGGGAGACCCAGTACTTC.

This clone appeared a few times. This chain joins TRBV19 and TRBJ2-3; D gene unclear. The V gene lost 4 bases and the J gene lost 0 bases, with 5 bases spanning the gap. The CDR3 is 13 residues long. In germline, CDR1 is LNHDA, CDR2 SQIVND (reference sequence). The CDR3: CASSRASTDTQYF. The CDR3, as DNA: TGTGCCAGTAGTAGGGCTAGCACAGATACGCAGTATTTT.

This clone was detected a few times. The rearrangement links TRBV5-1 to TRBJ2-1, with 12 bases that match TRBD2. Germline V gives CDR1 SGHRS, CDR2 YFSETQ. V lost 3 bases, J lost 10 bases, and 5 bases stayed unmatched. The CDR3 consists of 14 residues. The CDR3 loop is CASSYGLAGREQFF. Here the CDR3 DNA reads TGCGCCAGCAGCTACGGACTAGCGGGGCGGGAGCAGTTCTTC.

This clone has more than one count but fewer than ten. The chain combines TRBV2 with TRBJ1-2; 8 bases match TRBD1. CDR1 and CDR2 from the germline V gene are SNHLY and FYNNEI. The CDR3 loop spans 13 amino acids. Trimming cost V 5 bases and J 7 bases; bases outside gene matches: 6. CDR3 sequence: CASSLDREGGYTF. The CDR3 DNA reads as TGTGCCAGCAGTTTGGACAGGGAAGGTGGCTACACCTTC. The full variable domain, completed using reference TRBV2 and TRBJ1-2, is EPEVTQTPSHQVTQMGQEVILRCVPISNHLYFYWYRQILGQKVEFLVSFYNNEISEKSEIFDDQFSVERPDGSNFTLKIRSTKLEDSAMYFCASSLDREGGYTFGSGTRLTVV.